Each of the 24 T cell receptor beta chains below was sequenced from the same sample in a study of cytomegalovirus exposure and HLA in healthy donors. Use of 60 Vbeta and 13 Jbeta primers characterized the PCR. The assay was immunoSEQ multiplex PCR, and TCRdb's table has in-frame clones only and misses some. The sample contains more than 100,000 clones, roughly 80% of which appear only once. Sequencing was performed on PBMCs. These receptors all stem from a man in his fifties or sixties in good health and CMV-seropositive.

There are a few counts of this clone. The chain combines TRBV29-1 with TRBJ1-5, with 11 bases that match TRBD1. The CDR3 sequence is 17 residues long. The trim removed 6 bases at V and 0 bases at J, leaving 10 bases unmatched. CDR1 SQVTM and CDR2 ANQGSEA come from the germline V gene. The CDR3 loop reads CSVAPGQGDYSNQPQHF. Here the CDR3 DNA reads TGCAGCGTCGCCCCGGGACAGGGGGATTATAGCAATCAGCCCCAGCATTTT.

This clone was detected a few times. The J gene is TRBJ2-7, the V gene TRBV5-6, with TRBD1 as a possible D gene (5 bases). CDR1 and CDR2 (germline): SGHDT, YYEEEE. The CDR3 covers 13 residues. V was shortened by 3 bases and J by 0 bases, with 7 bases between the two germline ends. DNA of the CDR3: TGTGCCAGCAGCTGGACATACTCCTACGAGCAGTACTTC. Translated, it gives CASSWTYSYEQYF.

V is TRBV19 and J is TRBJ2-6, with D possibly being TRBD1 (6 bases). V was pared by 5 bases and J by 3 bases, with 17 bases between. Per the germline V gene, CDR1 is LNHDA and CDR2 is SQIVND (reference sequence). This CDR3 has 17 residues. CDR3 region: CASSLLPGAGGANVLTF. CDR3 sequence (DNA): TGTGCCAGTAGTCTCCTCCCAGGGGCGGGTGGGGCCAACGTCCTGACTTTC.

V and J are TRBV10-3 and TRBJ2-2; 11 bases line up with TRBD2. Germline V lookup: CDR1 ENHRY, CDR2 SYGVKD. Trimming at V came to 6 bases and at J to 2 bases, leaving 5 bases not matched to a gene. The CDR3 is made up of 16 amino acids. Here the CDR3 DNA reads TGTGCCATCAGGTGGACTAGCGGGCTTAACACCGGGGAGCTGTTTTTT. Its protein product is CAIRWTSGLNTGELFF.

This clone was seen more than once but under ten times. This chain connects TRBV5-1 to TRBJ1-4; 7 bases match TRBD1. Trimming cost V 6 bases and J 8 bases; bases outside gene matches: 10. Germline loops: CDR1 SGHRS, CDR2 YFSETQ. The CDR3 is made up of 14 amino acids. CDR3 loop: CASKVQGPGEKLFF. CDR3 nucleotides: TGCGCCAGCAAGGTACAGGGGCCGGGGGAAAAACTGTTTTTT.

The chain uses TRBV5-1 and TRBJ2-4, with TRBD1 matching 9 bases. V dropped 4 bases and J dropped 8; count of bases not matched to a gene: 7. Per germline, CDR1 SGHRS and CDR2 YFSETQ. The length of the CDR3 is 14 residues. CDR3 residues: CASSTGTGRDIQYF. Written as DNA, the CDR3 is TGCGCCAGCAGCACCGGGACAGGGAGGGACATTCAGTACTTC.

V and J are TRBV10-1 and TRBJ2-7; 9 bases are shared with TRBD2. The CDR3 totals 18 residues. Trimming cost V 6 bases and J 1 base; bases outside gene matches: 16. Germline V gene sequence: CDR1 WNHNN, CDR2 SYGVQD (reference sequence). In DNA form, the CDR3 reads TGCGCCAGCAGGAACAGGGGCCGAAGGCTAGCGGGGTCCTACGAGCAGTACTTC. This translates into CASRNRGRRLAGSYEQYF.

In this sample, this clone turned up a few times. The chain employs TRBV5-1 and TRBJ2-5; 11 nucleotides align to TRBD1. With V trimmed by 4 bases and J by 5 bases, 10 bases remained unmatched. The germline V gene encodes CDR1 SGHRS and CDR2 YFSETQ. The CDR3 covers 16 residues. The CDR3 sequence is CASSPMGQGEGETQYF. Here the CDR3 DNA reads TGCGCCAGCAGCCCCATGGGACAGGGGGAAGGGGAGACCCAGTACTTC.

This clone showed up just a few times. The chain combines TRBV19 with TRBJ1-1; 10 bases match TRBD1. The CDR3 length is 16 residues. Germline V gene lookup returns CDR1 LNHDA and CDR2 SQIVND (reference sequence). J gave up 0 bases and V 7 bases, and 8 bases lay outside the gene matches. The DNA for the CDR3 is TGTGCCAGTAAGGCAGGGACAGGGGCCATGAACACTGAAGCTTTCTTT. It encodes CASKAGTGAMNTEAFF.

This chain uses TRBV2 with TRBJ2-1; 7 positions agree with TRBD2. CDR3 length: 14 residues. The germline V gene encodes CDR1 SNHLY and CDR2 FYNNEI. V gave up 10 bases and J gave up 6 bases; unmatched junction bases: 12. The CDR3 DNA sequence: TGTGCCACCCTACGGGGACTATCGGGCAATGAGCAGTTCTTC. Residues: CATLRGLSGNEQFF.

This chain joins TRBV5-4 and TRBJ2-5, with 8 bases identical to TRBD1. The J call is in doubt because the DNA end fits TRBJ2-7 better. Germline V gene data show CDR1 as SGHNT and CDR2 as YYREEE (reference sequence). The length of the CDR3 is 13 residues. CDR3 sequence: CASSYDRGYEQYF. For the CDR3, the DNA is TGTGCCAGCAGCTACGACAGGGGTTACGAGCAGTACTTC.

The chain employs TRBV11-2 and TRBJ2-2, with 8 bases identical to TRBD1. J gave up 0 bases and V 5 bases, and 5 bases lay outside the gene matches. The CDR3 has 16 residues. The germline V gene encodes CDR1 SGHAT and CDR2 FQNNGV. The CDR3 region has the DNA TGTGCCAGCAGCCCCTGGACAGGGACGAACACCGGGGAGCTGTTTTTT. This translates into CASSPWTGTNTGELFF.

The V call is TRBV28, the J call TRBJ1-1; possible D gene TRBD1, 6 bases. The CDR3 is 15 residues long. In germline, CDR1 is MDHEN, CDR2 SYDVKM. V dropped 5 bases and J dropped 6 bases, with 19 bases sitting between them. The CDR3 spells CASSVGGTSGAEAFF. Here the CDR3 DNA reads TGTGCCAGCAGTGTGGGGGGGACATCGGGGGCTGAAGCTTTCTTT. Full variable domain (rest looked up from reference TRBV28 and TRBJ1-1): DVKVTQSSRYLVKRTGEKVFLECVQDMDHENMFWYRQDPGLGLRLIYFSYDVKMKEKGDIPEGYSVSREKKERFSLILESASTNQTSMYLCASSVGGTSGAEAFFGQGTRLTVV.

The rearrangement uses TRBV11-2 and TRBJ2-1, with TRBD2 identical over 8 bases. Losses at the gene ends were 8 bases for V and 6 bases for J; bases not matched to a gene: 3. CDR3 size: 12 residues. Germline V lookup: CDR1 SGHAT, CDR2 FQNNGV. The CDR3 DNA follows: TGTGCCAGCGGACGGGAGGGCAATGAGCAGTTCTTC. Its protein product is CASGREGNEQFF.

The CDR3 sequence: CASILTGNTEAFF. In nucleotides, the CDR3 is TGTGCCAGCATCCTGACAGGCAACACTGAAGCTTTCTTT. The rearrangement uses TRBV6-1 and TRBJ1-1, with D maybe TRBD1 (6 bases). Between the trimmed V and J ends, which lost 7 bases and 2 bases, there was a span of 11 bases. Germline-derived CDR1 and CDR2 are MNHNS and SASEGT. This CDR3 spans 13 amino acids.

The V gene is TRBV18, the J gene TRBJ1-2; possible D gene TRBD1, 6 bases. Germline V CDR1 and CDR2: KGHSH, LQKENI. V lost 3 bases, J lost 4 bases, and 18 bases lay in between. This CDR3 is built from 16 residues. The CDR3 coding sequence is TGTGCCAGCTCACCCCGGGATTGGGGGCTGATCTATGGCTACACCTTC. It is translated as CASSPRDWGLIYGYTF.

In regard to this clone: Different DNA sequences within this sample yield the same CDR3. V and J are TRBV18 and TRBJ1-3; D not resolved. Germline V lookup: CDR1 KGHSH, CDR2 LQKENI. The V gene lost 0 bases and the J gene lost 2 bases, with 5 bases spanning the gap. CDR3 length equals 14 residues. The CDR3 DNA reads TGTGCCAGCTCACCACCCTTAGCTGGAAACACCATATATTTT. This translates into CASSPPLAGNTIYF.

The chain carries TRBV28 and TRBJ2-7, with TRBD1 matching 9 bases. Germline V gives CDR1 MDHEN, CDR2 SYDVKM. The V segment lost 6 bases and the J segment 5 bases; nucleotides outside the gene matches: 17. CDR3 length equals 17 residues. This CDR3 is CASSPDARRQGDHEQYF. For the CDR3, the DNA is TGTGCCAGCAGCCCCGACGCGCGCCGACAGGGGGACCACGAGCAGTACTTC.

The chain has TRBV5-1 and TRBJ1-3, with 8 bases fitting TRBD1. CDR1 and CDR2 from the germline V gene are SGHRS and YFSETQ. The CDR3 spans 16 residues. The J segment lost 4 bases and the V segment lost 4 bases, leaving 10 bases of the junction unmatched. Here the CDR3 DNA reads TGCGCCAGCAGCGGGACTCAGGGGGCCAGAGGAAACACCATATATTTT. It yields the protein CASSGTQGARGNTIYF.

V usage is TRBV11-2 and J usage is TRBJ1-1; maybe TRBD1 (5 bases). This CDR3 is 15 amino acids long. V was pared by 3 bases and J by 4 bases, with 15 bases between. CDR1 and CDR2 (germline): SGHAT, FQNNGV. CDR3 bases: TGTGCCAGCAGCTTGGGGCCCGCTGGGGTCACTGAAGCTTTCTTT. Translated: CASSLGPAGVTEAFF.

The V call is TRBV29-1, the J call TRBJ2-5, with a possible D match to TRBD2 (5 bases). Trimming cost V 4 bases and J 1 base, with 10 bases left between them. Germline CDR1 is SQVTM and CDR2 is ANQGSEA. The CDR3 spans 13 residues. In DNA, the CDR3 is TGCAGCGTTGCTGACTATACCCAAGAGACCCAGTACTTC. Amino acids: CSVADYTQETQYF.

A remark on this clone: A junction boundary mismatches the germline segment, possibly from a read error. The chain has TRBV11-2 and TRBJ2-6; a weak D match, TRBD1 (5 bases). CDR3 length equals 16 residues. Per germline, CDR1 SGHAT and CDR2 FQNNGV. The DNA for the CDR3 is TGTGCCAGTGCGGTATCCACAGGAACTGGGGCCAACGGCCTGACTTTC. Translating it yields CASAVSTGTGANGLTF.

This clone was counted between two and nine times. The chain couples TRBV5-1 to TRBJ2-7; 9 bases are shared with TRBD2. The germline gives CDR1 SGHRS, CDR2 YFSETQ. The CDR3 runs to 17 residues. Trimming at V came to 3 bases and at J to 3 bases, leaving 13 bases not matched to a gene. The CDR3 sequence is CASSSSFSGGGGYEQYF. The DNA for the CDR3 is TGCGCCAGCAGCTCGTCCTTTTCCGGCGGGGGGGGCTACGAGCAGTACTTC.

The chain combines TRBV11-2 with TRBJ2-7, with a possible D match to TRBD1 (6 bases). Germline loops: CDR1 SGHAT, CDR2 FQNNGV. Trimming removed 0 bases from V and 1 base from J, with 10 bases in between. This CDR3 has 15 residues. The CDR3 is CASSLDFTGSYEQYF. In nucleotides, the CDR3 is TGTGCCAGCAGCTTAGATTTTACAGGGTCCTACGAGCAGTACTTC. The variable domain in full, completed from reference TRBV11-2 and TRBJ2-7, reads EAGVAQSPRYKIIEKRQSVAFWCNPISGHATLYWYQQILGQGPKLLIQFQNNGVVDDSQLPKDRFSAERLKGVDSTLKIQPAKLEDSAVYLCASSLDFTGSYEQYFGPGTRLTVT.